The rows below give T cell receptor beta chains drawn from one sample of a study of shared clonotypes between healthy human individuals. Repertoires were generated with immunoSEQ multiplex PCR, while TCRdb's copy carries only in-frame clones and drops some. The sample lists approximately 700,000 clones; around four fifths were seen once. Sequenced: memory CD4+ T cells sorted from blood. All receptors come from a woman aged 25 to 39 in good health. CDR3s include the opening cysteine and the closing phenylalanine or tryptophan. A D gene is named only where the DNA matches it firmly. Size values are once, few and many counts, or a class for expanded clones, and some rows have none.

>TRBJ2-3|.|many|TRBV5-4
CASSLAGEGTDTQYF
TGTGCCAGCAGCTTGGCCGGGGAGGGCACAGATACGCAGTATTTT
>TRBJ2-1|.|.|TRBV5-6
CASSRTRTNEQFF
TGTGCCAGCAGCCGCACTAGGACCAATGAGCAGTTCTTC
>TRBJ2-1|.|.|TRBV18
CASSPRRDPDNEQFF
TGTGCCAGCTCACCACGCCGGGACCCCGACAATGAGCAGTTCTTC
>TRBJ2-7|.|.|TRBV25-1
CASSEAAGEQYF
TGTGCCAGCAGTGAAGCGGCGGGCGAGCAGTACTTC
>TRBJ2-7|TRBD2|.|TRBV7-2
CASSLARTSGTSYEQYF
TGTGCCAGCAGCTTAGCAAGGACTAGCGGGACCTCCTACGAGCAGTACTTC
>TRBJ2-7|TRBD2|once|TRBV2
CASSVTSRLSYEQYF
TGTGCCAGCAGTGTGACTAGCAGACTTTCCTACGAGCAGTACTTC
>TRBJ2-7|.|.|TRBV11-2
CASSLVGYEQYF
TGTGCCAGCAGCTTAGTAGGTTACGAGCAGTACTTC
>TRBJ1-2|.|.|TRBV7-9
CASSLEAGHEGYTF
TGTGCCAGCAGCTTAGAGGCAGGCCACGAAGGCTACACCTTC
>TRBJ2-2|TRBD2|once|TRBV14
CASSPNRIAGGRDTGELFF
TGTGCCAGCAGCCCCAACAGGATAGCGGGAGGACGGGACACCGGGGAGCTGTTTTTT
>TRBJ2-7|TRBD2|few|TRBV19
CASTNRAGGYEQYF
TGTGCCAGTACTAACCGGGCGGGAGGCTACGAGCAGTACTTC
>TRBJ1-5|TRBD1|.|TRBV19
CASSNTGGRQPQHF
TGTGCCAGTAGTAATACAGGGGGCCGGCAGCCCCAGCATTTT
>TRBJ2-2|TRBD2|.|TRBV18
CASSRLGSGDNTGELFF
TGTGCCAGCTCACGGCTGGGTAGCGGGGACAACACCGGGGAGCTGTTTTTT
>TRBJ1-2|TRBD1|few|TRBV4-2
CASSQAGTGGLRYTF
TGTGCCAGCAGCCAGGCCGGGACAGGGGGCTTGCGGTACACCTTC
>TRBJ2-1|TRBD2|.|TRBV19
CASSILAGGRLEQFF
TGTGCCAGTAGTATACTAGCGGGAGGGCGGTTGGAGCAGTTCTTC
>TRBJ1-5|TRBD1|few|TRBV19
CASSVDRGQNQPQHF
TGTGCCAGTAGCGTGGACAGGGGCCAAAATCAGCCCCAGCATTTT
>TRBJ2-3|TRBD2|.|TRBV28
CASTTRLAGWGGDTQYF
TGTGCCAGCACCACTAGACTAGCGGGATGGGGGGGAGATACGCAGTATTTT
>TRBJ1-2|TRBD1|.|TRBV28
CASTVGTGVDGYTF
TGTGCCAGCACTGTTGGGACAGGGGTTGATGGCTACACCTTC
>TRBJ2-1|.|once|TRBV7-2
CASSSRTDNEQFF
TGTGCCAGCAGCTCGAGGACAGACAATGAGCAGTTCTTC
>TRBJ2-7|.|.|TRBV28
CASSLGTLTAEQYF
TGTGCCAGCAGTTTGGGGACACTGACCGCCGAGCAGTACTTC
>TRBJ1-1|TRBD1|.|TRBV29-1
CSVSTGMNTEAFF
TGCAGCGTGTCGACAGGGATGAACACTGAAGCTTTCTTT
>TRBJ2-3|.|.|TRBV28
CASSWDTQYF
TGTGCCAGCAGTTGGGATACGCAGTATTTT
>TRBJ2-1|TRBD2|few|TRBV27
CATNLVPSGPGGNEQFF
TGTGCCACCAACCTAGTACCTAGCGGCCCCGGGGGCAATGAGCAGTTCTTC
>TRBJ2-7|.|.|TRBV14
CASSHETPGAEQYF
TGTGCCAGCAGCCATGAGACTCCAGGGGCCGAGCAGTACTTC
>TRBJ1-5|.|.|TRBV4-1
CASSQGRVGDQPQHF
TGCGCCAGCAGCCAAGGCAGGGTCGGCGATCAGCCCCAGCATTTT
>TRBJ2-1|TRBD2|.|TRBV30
CAWRSRLAGVREQFF
TGTGCCTGGAGGTCCCGACTAGCGGGAGTGCGTGAGCAGTTCTTC
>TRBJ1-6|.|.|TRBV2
CASRARPTLSPLHF
TGTGCCAGCAGGGCCCGACCGACCCTTTCACCCCTCCACTTT
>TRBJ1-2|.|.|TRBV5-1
CASSLTLDRRFYCGWF
TGCGCCAGCAGCTTGACTTTGGACAGACGTTTCTATTGCGGATGGTTC
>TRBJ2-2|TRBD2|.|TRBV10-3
CAIKPGGSNTGELFF
TGTGCCATCAAGCCGGGAGGTTCGAACACCGGGGAGCTGTTTTTT
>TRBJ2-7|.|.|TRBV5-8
CASSLDIYEQYF
TGTGCCAGCAGCTTGGACATTTACGAGCAGTACTTC
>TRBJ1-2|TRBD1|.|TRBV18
CASSGLTQGDGYTF
TGTGCCAGCTCAGGTCTGACTCAGGGGGATGGCTACACCTTC
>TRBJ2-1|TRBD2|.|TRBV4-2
CASSPPGRLAGDYNEQFF
TGTGCCAGCAGCCCCCCCGGCCGACTAGCGGGGGACTACAATGAGCAGTTCTTC
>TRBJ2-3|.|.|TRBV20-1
CSAYTDTQYF
TGCAGTGCTTACACAGATACGCAGTATTTT
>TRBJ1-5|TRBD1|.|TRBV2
CASGSGTGNQPQHF
TGTGCCAGCGGTTCAGGGACAGGCAATCAGCCCCAGCATTTT
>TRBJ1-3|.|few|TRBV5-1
CASSSASSGNTIYF
TGCGCCAGCAGCTCTGCTAGCTCTGGAAACACCATATATTTT
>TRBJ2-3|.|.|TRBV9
CASSVSLAINTDTQYF
TGTGCCAGCAGCGTTTCCCTAGCGATCAACACAGATACGCAGTATTTT
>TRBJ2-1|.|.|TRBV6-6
CASSPILEGEQFF
TGTGCCAGCAGCCCCATCTTGGAGGGTGAGCAGTTCTTC
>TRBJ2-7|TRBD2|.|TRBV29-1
CSVVRSGKSSYEQYF
TGCAGCGTAGTCCGTAGCGGGAAGAGCTCCTACGAGCAGTACTTC
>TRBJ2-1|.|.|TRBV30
CAWSREFNNEQFF
TGTGCCTGGAGTAGAGAGTTCAACAATGAGCAGTTCTTC
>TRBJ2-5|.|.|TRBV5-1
CASSLSLETQYF
TGCGCCAGCAGCTTGTCACTGGAGACCCAGTACTTC
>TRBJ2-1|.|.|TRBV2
CASTFLRAREQFF
TGTGCCAGCACCTTTTTGAGGGCCAGGGAGCAGTTCTTC
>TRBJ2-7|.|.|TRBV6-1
CATPPGPHLSYEQYF
TGTGCCACCCCACCGGGCCCCCATTTATCCTACGAGCAGTACTTC
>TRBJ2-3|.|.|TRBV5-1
CASSLDEADTQYF
TGCGCCAGCAGCTTAGACGAGGCAGATACGCAGTATTTT